Listed here are 21 T cell receptor beta chains from one sample, sequenced in a study of blood T cell repertoires in COVID-19. TCRdb keeps only in-frame clones here, not all; method: immunoSEQ multiplex PCR. The repertoire holds fewer than 500,000 clones, with around 87% as singletons. The specimen sequenced was PBMCs or T cells enriched from blood (not recorded which). Receptors originate from a man aged 25-40 years who had recovered from COVID-19.

The V call is TRBV4-2, the J call TRBJ2-7, with 8 bases identical to TRBD2. The CDR3 sequence is 17 residues long. Trimming cost V 1 base and J 2 bases; bases outside gene matches: 10. Germline CDR1 reads LGHNA; CDR2 reads YNFKEQ. The DNA for the CDR3 is TGTGCCAGCAGCCAAGCGTCTCTAGCGGGTACCGCCTACGAGCAGTACTTC. Protein sequence: CASSQASLAGTAYEQYF.

The CDR3 DNA is TGTGCCAGCAGCAGGGGGCTAGCGGGAGGGCCGACAGATACGCAGTATTTT. Amino acids: CASSRGLAGGPTDTQYF. The chain has TRBV5-4 and TRBJ2-3; 12 nucleotides agree with TRBD2. Germline CDR1 reads SGHNT; CDR2 reads YYREEE (reference sequence). The junction had 9 bases not matched to a gene; V was cut back by 4 bases and J by 3 bases. CDR3 length: 17 amino acids.

The chain recombines TRBV7-3 with TRBJ2-1; 7 bases are a match to TRBD2. Germline V gives CDR1 SGHTA, CDR2 FQGTGA. Trimming removed 2 bases from V and 9 bases from J; junction bases left unmatched: 4. The length of the CDR3 is 13 residues. The CDR3 bases are TGTGCCAGCAGCTTAGACGGCGGGGGTGAGCAGTTCTTC. It encodes CASSLDGGGEQFF.

The chain carries TRBV29-1 and TRBJ2-1, with D maybe TRBD2 (5 bases). CDR3 size: 14 residues. Trimming pared 0 bases from V and 9 bases from J, leaving 15 bases between. CDR1 is SQVTM and CDR2 is ANQGSEA in the germline V gene. The CDR3 nucleotides are TGCAGCGTTGAAGATCGGGATCTCGGGCGTGAGCAGTTCTTC. It encodes CSVEDRDLGREQFF.

The chain combines TRBV4-1 with TRBJ1-4, with 8 bases fitting TRBD1. This CDR3 region has 14 residues. The V and J ends lost 4 bases and 8 bases, in that order; junction bases with no gene match: 6. Germline assignment: CDR1 MGHRA and CDR2 YSYEKL. The CDR3 sequence: CASSPQGAVEKLFF. In nucleotides, the CDR3 is TGCGCCAGCAGCCCCCAGGGGGCAGTCGAAAAACTGTTTTTT.

V usage is TRBV20-1 and J usage is TRBJ2-7; TRBD2 matches 8 bases. This CDR3 is built from 13 residues. With V trimmed by 3 bases and J by 6 bases, 7 bases remained unmatched. Germline V gene data show CDR1 as DFQATT and CDR2 as SNEGSKA (reference sequence). The CDR3 protein is CSASVAGSSEQYF. The DNA for the CDR3 is TGCAGTGCTAGTGTAGCGGGGAGTTCCGAGCAGTACTTC.

V and J are TRBV27 and TRBJ1-2; 8 bases agree with TRBD1. With 6 bases clipped from V and 4 bases from J, the junction kept 7 bases outside the gene matches. The CDR3 loop spans 14 amino acids. The V gene's germline CDR1 is MNHEY and CDR2 SMNVEV (reference sequence). The CDR3 nucleotides are TGTGCCAGCAGACCAACGACAGGGGCCTATGGCTACACCTTC. This sequence encodes CASRPTTGAYGYTF.

J is TRBJ2-2 and V is TRBV3-1 (or the pseudogene TRBV3-2); TRBD2 agrees at 7 bases. CDR3 length: 12 residues. Germline V gene data show CDR1 as LGHDT and CDR2 as YNNKEL (reference sequence). V shed 8 bases, J shed 7 bases, and the junction held 4 bases outside the gene matches. CDR3 sequence: CASGRANGELFF. Written as DNA, the CDR3 is TGTGCCAGCGGGAGGGCCAACGGGGAGCTGTTTTTT.

The V gene is TRBV6-5, the J gene TRBJ1-2; 8 bases are a match to TRBD1. CDR3 length: 13 residues. J was trimmed by 2 bases and V by 6 bases; bases with no gene match: 2. Germline CDR1 MNHEY, CDR2 SVGAGI. The CDR3 nucleotides are TGTGCCAGCAGGAGGACAGGGAACTATGGCTACACCTTC. It codes for CASRRTGNYGYTF.

The rearrangement joins TRBV4-1 to TRBJ2-1, with unresolved D. CDR1 and CDR2 from the germline V gene are MGHRA and YSYEKL. The length of the CDR3 is 15 residues. V lost 6 bases, J lost 5 bases, and 17 bases lay in between. The chain's CDR3 is CASRPIGPPHNEQFF. As DNA, the CDR3 is TGCGCCAGCAGACCAATTGGCCCGCCCCACAATGAGCAGTTCTTC.

The chain has TRBV7-6 and TRBJ2-2, with D possibly being TRBD1 (5 bases). CDR1 is SGHVS and CDR2 is FNYEAQ in the germline V gene. There are 14 residues in the CDR3. Trimming removed 2 bases at V and 6 bases at J, with 10 bases between. The CDR3 DNA follows: TGTGCCAGCAGCTTAAACAGGAGCCCCGGGGAGCTGTTTTTT. As protein: CASSLNRSPGELFF.

This clone was seen only once. V is TRBV7-8 and J is TRBJ2-2, with no clear D. V was cut by 3 bases and J by 4 bases, with 12 bases left in between. The germline V gene has CDR1 SGHVS and CDR2 FQNEAQ. This CDR3 region has 15 residues. The CDR3 here is CASSFPALGTGELFF. CDR3 bases: TGTGCCAGCAGCTTCCCCGCTCTAGGCACCGGGGAGCTGTTTTTT.

This chain connects TRBV6-5 to TRBJ1-2, with D possibly matching TRBD1 (6 bases). The CDR3 length is 13 residues. Germline V gene data show CDR1 as MNHEY and CDR2 as SVGAGI. Trimming removed 6 bases from V and 5 bases from J, with 13 bases in between. CDR3 DNA: TGTGCCAGCAGCTTAGGACAGCTATATGGCTACACCTTC. It translates to CASSLGQLYGYTF.

The CDR3 is CASSLYLADTQYF. For the CDR3, the DNA is TGTGCCAGCAGCTTGTACCTAGCAGATACGCAGTATTTT. The chain couples TRBV5-4 to TRBJ2-3, with D unclear. Germline V gene lookup returns CDR1 SGHNT and CDR2 YYREEE (reference sequence). Trimming took off 1 base at V and 4 bases at J, with 7 bases between the two ends. The length of the CDR3 is 13 residues.

This clone appeared once. V and J are TRBV12-5 and TRBJ2-2; 13 bases map to TRBD2. The CDR3 totals 20 residues. V lost 0 bases and J lost 2; bases outside the gene matches: 9. In germline, CDR1 is LGHNT, CDR2 FRNRAP. CDR3 loop: CASGLVPTSGRTFNTGELFF. The CDR3 coding sequence is TGTGCTAGTGGTTTGGTCCCGACTAGCGGGAGGACCTTTAACACCGGGGAGCTGTTTTTT.

The chain carries TRBV18 and TRBJ2-1; 7 nucleotides agree with TRBD1. This CDR3 contains 13 residues. The germline V gene has CDR1 KGHSH and CDR2 LQKENI. Germline trimming cut 3 bases from V and 7 bases from J; bases unmatched to any gene: 3. CDR3 amino acids: CASSPGQLNEQFF. The CDR3 coding sequence is TGTGCCAGCTCACCGGGACAGCTTAATGAGCAGTTCTTC.

The rearrangement joins TRBV9 to TRBJ2-5; 12 bases align to TRBD1. J lost 5 bases, V lost 4 bases, and 6 bases had no gene match. Germline values: CDR1 SGDLS, CDR2 YYNGEE. CDR3 length: 15 residues. CDR3: CASSPWDRGQETQYF. The DNA of the CDR3 is TGTGCCAGCAGCCCCTGGGACAGGGGGCAGGAGACCCAGTACTTC.

The CDR3: CASSVTGNTEAFF. CDR3 nucleotide sequence: TGTGCCAGTAGTGTGACAGGAAACACTGAAGCTTTCTTT. This chain connects TRBV19 to TRBJ1-1; weak D call: TRBD1 (6 bases). Trimming took 5 bases from V and 2 from J, leaving 9 bases between them. Germline CDR1 is LNHDA and CDR2 is SQIVND (reference sequence). This CDR3 is built from 13 residues.

The chain has TRBV10-3 and TRBJ2-7; 7 nucleotides match TRBD1. Germline assignment: CDR1 ENHRY and CDR2 SYGVKD. This CDR3 spans 14 amino acids. Trimming cost V 10 bases and J 0 bases; bases outside gene matches: 9. CDR3 loop: CATTGQVNSYEQYF. The CDR3, as DNA: TGTGCCACCACTGGACAGGTTAACTCCTACGAGCAGTACTTC.

J is TRBJ1-1 and V is TRBV21-1; the D call TRBD1 from the table was never checked on the DNA. TRBV21-1 is flagged as a pseudogene. This CDR3 spans 16 amino acids. CDR3 DNA: TGTGCCAGCAGTCCTACAACAGGGGCGCGAGGGACTGAAGCTTTCTTT. Translated: CASSPTTGARGTEAFF.

This rearrangement joins TRBV10-3 to TRBJ2-7; D remains unclear. This CDR3 comprises 14 residues. V lost 3 bases to trimming and J lost 0 bases, with 9 bases between them. The germline V gene encodes CDR1 ENHRY and CDR2 SYGVKD. CDR3 region: CAISDGRTSYEQYF. CDR3 in DNA: TGTGCCATCAGTGATGGCAGAACCTCCTACGAGCAGTACTTC.